Reported below is one TCR beta chain. Its specific antigen is unknown. No clone much larger than this one lies a single base away; base qualities are absent. The sample comes from a study of T-cell memory formation after mild COVID-19 (dated by TCRdb to the early 2020s). Context from the whole study: TCR sequence clusters from the two donors were found to be largely donor specific. In two donors, T-cell clones that expanded and contracted after mild COVID-19 were tracked by sequencing TCRalpha and TCRbeta repertoires over time. The cohort comprised two young, previously healthy adult volunteers, one female and one male.

Ficoll-Paque density gradient centrifugation was the method used to isolate PBMCs. V is cut back by 3 bases and J by 6 bases, with 4 bases in the junction unmatched. Measured from the cysteine to the phenylalanine, the CDR3 is 12 residues long. Only CDR3 DNA is held: 36 bases, read in frame from base 1. Via the germline V gene, CDR1 is SQVTM and CDR2 ANQGSEA. General study outcomes and caveats: Some responding clones were detected in pre-infection memory, suggesting pre-existing cross-reactive memory T cells joined the SARS-CoV-2 response. Contracting CD4+ clones appeared mostly in the CM and EM memory subsets, whereas CD8+ clones were enriched in EMRA. From day 15 to 85, contracting clones showed balanced CD4/CD8 phenotypes, whereas a second wave of clones that expanded from day 15 to 37 leaned towards CD4+. The study covered only a couple of mild cases, and larger cohorts including severe cases with pre-infection samples were considered necessary. The second-wave clones that peaked on day 37 were not confirmed to be SARS-CoV-2 specific.

Sequencing relied on an Illumina NovaSeq 6000. TCRalpha and TCRbeta cDNA libraries were constructed by 5'RACE with constant-segment primers, with sample barcodes and unique molecular identifiers being introduced. RNA was extracted from every sample with Trizol reagent. Libraries were amplified in two PCR steps, with a second sample barcode and Illumina TruSeq adapters added in the second step. Sequencing of the libraries was done on an Illumina NovaSeq, producing 2 x 150 bp paired-end reads. The authors processed their data as follows. With migec v1.2.7, reads were demultiplexed and then collapsed into UMI-guided consensus sequences. Using mixcr v2.1.11, UMI consensuses were aligned to TRA and TRB V and J templates and then assembled into clonotypes. A clonotype was counted as expanded or contracted only when both edgeR and NoisET called the clonotype significant, with the noise models trained on biological replicates. For edgeR calls, the cutoffs were a false discovery rate-adjusted p below 0.01 and a log2 fold-change threshold of 1. PCA with hierarchical clustering of max-normalized trajectories of the 1000 most abundant clonotypes was used as exploratory dynamics analysis. Separately sequenced CD4+ and CD8+ repertoires were used to assign the CD4 or CD8 phenotype of responding clones. The public reads were quality trimmed at Q25 with fastp and then assembled into clones with MiXCR by TCRdb, keeping productive beta chains. Rows matching on CDR3 protein sequence are summarized as one entry with the most common DNA and genes. None of the V and J calls come from the authors' own analysis; TCRdb made them. Here the sample has more than 250,000 distinct CDR3 sequences; 15% to 20% occur a single time. The ten largest clones add up to 22% of the sample.

The source of this sequence is a man younger than 35 who had mild COVID-19 (a few samples of this study predate the infection). The sample titles of this study are shuffled in the database, so cell type and time point are left out; the donor was told from shared clones. The chain links TRBV29-1 with TRBJ1-1; 7 junctional bases match TRBD1. Sequenced sample: PBMCs or a T cell subset sorted from them (not recorded which). The nucleotides are TGCAGCGTTGAGCCAGGGGGGGCTGAAGCTTTCTTT. Its product reads: CSVEPGGAEAFF.